This T cell receptor beta chain was recovered during a study of blood T cell repertoires in COVID-19. Trimming at V came to 4 bases and at J to 3 bases, leaving 9 bases not matched to a gene. The CDR3 covers 18 residues. Germline V CDR1 and CDR2: SGHRS, YFSETQ. Method: immunoSEQ multiplex PCR; TCRdb's copy keeps in-frame clones and lacks some. The sample contains about 40,000 clones, 84% of which appear only once. Material: peripheral blood. The rearrangement links TRBV5-1 to TRBJ2-3; TRBD2 aligns across 15 bases. This sequence originates from a man aged 45 to 65 with active or convalescent COVID-19. In DNA form, the CDR3 reads TGCGCCAGCAGCGTATCGGGACTAGCGGGGGGTGGGACAGATACGCAGTATTTT. This translates into CASSVSGLAGGGTDTQYF.